This TCR beta chain is from a study of blood T cell repertoires in COVID-19. Across the whole study: Specimens from acute and convalescent COVID-19 originated in the United States, Italy and Spain. In each case, the material was cDNA or gDNA derived from T cells, B-cell-depleted T cells, or PBMCs.

In the original workflow: For nucleated cells, counts were estimated from reference gene primer amplification. Only in-frame clones appear in the TCRdb table, and some are missing; sequencing was by immunoSEQ multiplex PCR. D and trimming were read from the DNA, whereas the V and J calls and clone size are those reported in that table. The sample includes 200,000 to 300,000 clones, roughly 87% of them seen just once. The CDR3 consists of 17 residues. Germline V gene lookup returns CDR1 SGHRS and CDR2 YFSETQ. V was pared by 2 bases and J by 4 bases, with 10 bases of the junction left unmatched. The sample comprised peripheral blood. The origin of this receptor is a man aged 55 to 70 who had recovered from COVID-19. This rearrangement joins TRBV5-1 to TRBJ2-1, with 9 bases fitting TRBD1. The CDR3 coding sequence is TGCGCCAGCAGCTTCAACAACAGGGGGCCGAAGTACAATGAGCAGTTCTTC. The encoded protein is CASSFNNRGPKYNEQFF.